This T cell receptor beta chain came from a study of blood T cell repertoires in COVID-19. Method: immunoSEQ multiplex PCR; TCRdb's copy keeps in-frame clones and lacks some. Seen here are 98,000 or so clones, around 90% observed once, and the top ten hold roughly 5%. This TCR derives from a human donor in a cohort sampled during active COVID-19. Sequencing used peripheral blood.

The CDR3 loop reads CASTGGEWETQYF. Here the CDR3 DNA reads TGTGCCAGCACTGGAGGGGAATGGGAGACCCAGTACTTC. The J gene is TRBJ2-5, the V gene TRBV28; maybe TRBD2 (6 bases). The CDR3 has 13 residues. Germline CDR1 reads MDHEN; CDR2 reads SYDVKM. The V and J ends lost 7 bases and 5 bases respectively, with 14 bases between them.